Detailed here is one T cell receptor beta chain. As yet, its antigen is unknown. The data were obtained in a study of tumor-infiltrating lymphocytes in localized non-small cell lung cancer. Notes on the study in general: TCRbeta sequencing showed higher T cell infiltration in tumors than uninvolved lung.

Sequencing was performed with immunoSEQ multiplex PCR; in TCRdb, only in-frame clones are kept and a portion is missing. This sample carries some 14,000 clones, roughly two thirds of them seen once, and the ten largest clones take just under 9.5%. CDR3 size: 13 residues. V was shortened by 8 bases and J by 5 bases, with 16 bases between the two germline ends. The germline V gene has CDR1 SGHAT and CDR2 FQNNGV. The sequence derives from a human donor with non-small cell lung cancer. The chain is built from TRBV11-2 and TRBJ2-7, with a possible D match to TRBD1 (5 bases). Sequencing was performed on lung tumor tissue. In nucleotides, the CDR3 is TGTGCCAGCTCCACGCAGGGAAGCCACGAGCAGTACTTC. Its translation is CASSTQGSHEQYF.